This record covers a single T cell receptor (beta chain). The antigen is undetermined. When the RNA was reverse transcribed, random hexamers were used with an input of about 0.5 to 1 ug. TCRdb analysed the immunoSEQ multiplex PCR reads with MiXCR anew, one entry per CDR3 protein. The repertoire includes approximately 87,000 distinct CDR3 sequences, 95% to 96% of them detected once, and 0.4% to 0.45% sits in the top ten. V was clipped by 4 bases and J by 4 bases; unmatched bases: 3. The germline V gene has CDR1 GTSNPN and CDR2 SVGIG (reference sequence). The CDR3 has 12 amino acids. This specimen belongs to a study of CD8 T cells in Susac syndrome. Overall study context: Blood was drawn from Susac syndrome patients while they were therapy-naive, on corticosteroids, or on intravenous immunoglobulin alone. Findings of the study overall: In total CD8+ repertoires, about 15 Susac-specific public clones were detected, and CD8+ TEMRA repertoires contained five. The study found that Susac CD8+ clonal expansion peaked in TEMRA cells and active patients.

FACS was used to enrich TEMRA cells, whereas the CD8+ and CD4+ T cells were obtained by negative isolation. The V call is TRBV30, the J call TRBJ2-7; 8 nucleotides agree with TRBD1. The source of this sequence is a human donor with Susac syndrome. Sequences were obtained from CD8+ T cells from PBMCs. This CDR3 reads CAWNYRGYEQYF. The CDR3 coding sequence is TGTGCCTGGAACTACAGGGGGTACGAGCAGTACTTC.